The clone carrying this TCR beta chain was seen a handful of times. Its antigen is still unknown. The sample belongs to a study of T cell repertoires in cytomegalovirus infection. Background on the study: Indications of both CMV infection and matching HLA type were provided by public TCR beta signatures. Study-level points and caveats: Predominance within the ex vivo response was attributable to HLA-C-restricted CMV-specific TCR beta clonotypes.

Each CDR3 protein gets one entry after TCRdb re-called the reads with MiXCR. The table records roughly 720,000 distinct CDR3 sequences, roughly 35% of them present only once. Germline V gene data show CDR1 as SGDLS and CDR2 as YYNGEE. The CDR3 spans 17 residues. V was pared by 0 bases and J by 3 bases, with 8 bases of the junction left unmatched. The chain couples TRBV9 to TRBJ1-1, with 10 bases aligning to TRBD1. The material sequenced was PBMCs. This clonotype was obtained from a human donor in good health (CMV status not recorded). Some clones in this sample may be carry-over from other donors' samples. The CDR3 sequence: CASSVDGQGGGDTEAFF. In nucleotides, the CDR3 is TGTGCCAGCAGCGTAGACGGACAGGGGGGCGGAGACACTGAAGCTTTCTTT.